This TCR beta chain was captured in a study of blood T cells in healthy people across ages. Study-wide findings and caveats: With naive T cell percentage, TCR beta diversity showed a strong correlation.

Germline CDR1 and CDR2: MGHDK and SYGVNS. The CDR3 spans 15 residues. The ends were cut back, 3 bases at V and 9 bases at J, with 20 bases in the middle. A J-beta primer mix and a sample-barcoded 5' primer were used in a second PCR of roughly 6 to 11 cycles. TCRdb passed the 5' RACE reads through MiXCR, listing each CDR3 protein once. The table lists 1,300,000 or so distinct CDR3 sequences, approximately 63% of them singletons, with over 5.5% in the top ten. Comment on this clonotype: Its antigen is not identified.

This sequence originates from a man aged 18 to 29 in good health. The gene calls are TRBV25-1 and TRBJ1-1; maybe TRBD1 (5 bases). The material sequenced was blood. The DNA for the CDR3 is TGTGCCAGCAGTGATTCCCTCATTGGGACCATGAAAGCTTTCTTT. Its translation is CASSDSLIGTMKAFF.